Below are 28 T cell receptor beta chains sequenced from a single sample in a study of T cell changes during pregnancy in multiple sclerosis. Sequencing was performed with immunoSEQ multiplex PCR; in TCRdb, only in-frame clones are kept and a portion is missing. Here the sample spans more than 15,000 clones, roughly 84% being singletons. The sequencing here drew on CD8+ T cells from peripheral blood mononuclear cells, taken in the third trimester of pregnancy. These receptors were obtained from a female donor in good health, enrolled as a control in a pregnancy study.

CDR3 in amino acids: CASSASGTSIKNTQYF. CDR3 bases: TGTGCCAGCAGCGCCTCCGGGACTAGCATAAAAAATACGCAGTATTTT. The V and J genes are TRBV13 and TRBJ2-3; 9 nucleotides align to TRBD2. This CDR3 has 16 amino acids. Germline lookup yields CDR1 PRHDT and CDR2 FYEKMQ (reference sequence). The V gene end was trimmed by 5 bases and the J gene end by 7 bases; junction bases not matched to a gene: 13.

Here the CDR3 reads CATSRDGTVNEKLFF. The DNA of the CDR3 is TGTGCCACCAGCAGGGATGGGACAGTAAATGAAAAACTGTTTTTT. The chain uses TRBV15 and TRBJ1-4; 7 bases agree with TRBD1. The CDR3 is 15 residues long. V gave up 3 bases and J gave up 5 bases; unmatched junction bases: 6. The germline CDR1 and CDR2 sequences are LNHNV and YYDKDF (reference sequence).

V usage is TRBV11-2 and J usage is TRBJ1-3; 7 bases map to TRBD1. V lost 5 bases and J lost 2; bases outside the gene matches: 3. From germline, CDR1 is SGHAT and CDR2 FQNNGV. The CDR3 is made up of 14 amino acids. The CDR3 region has the DNA TGTGCCAGCAGCGCGACAGGGACTGGAAACACCATATATTTT. Protein sequence: CASSATGTGNTIYF.

The CDR3 coding sequence is TGCAGCGGAGATCCCCGGACTAGCGGGAGCTCCTACAATGAGCAGTTCTTC. Translating gives CSGDPRTSGSSYNEQFF. This chain uses TRBV29-1 with TRBJ2-1, with 13 bases that match TRBD2. Germline CDR1 is SQVTM and CDR2 is ANQGSEA. CDR3 size: 17 residues. With V trimmed by 7 bases and J by 0 bases, 9 bases remained unmatched.

The chain is built from TRBV6-1 and TRBJ2-1; D is perhaps TRBD2 (5 bases). The V gene's germline CDR1 is MNHNS and CDR2 SASEGT. CDR3 size: 10 residues. Trimming took off 8 bases at V and 15 bases at J, with 14 bases between the two ends. The CDR3 nucleotides are TGTGCCAGCGGCCCGGCGGGCCCGTTCTTC. Its protein product is CASGPAGPFF.

The chain recombines TRBV7-9 with TRBJ2-1; the match to TRBD2 covers 13 bases. Germline values: CDR1 SEHNR, CDR2 FQNEAQ (reference sequence). J was trimmed by 1 base and V by 8 bases; bases with no gene match: 5. The CDR3 totals 16 residues. The DNA for the CDR3 is TGTGCCAGCTTGGAGACTAGCGGGGGGTCCTACAATGAGCAGTTCTTC. This translates into CASLETSGGSYNEQFF.

In its sample, this clone was seen once. The V gene is TRBV11-3, the J gene TRBJ1-2; D is unclear. CDR3 size: 13 residues. The V end was cut by 4 bases, the J end by 3 bases, with 9 bases between. The germline CDR1 and CDR2 sequences are SGHNT and YENEEA. This CDR3 is CASSSERDYGYTF. DNA for the CDR3: TGTGCCAGCAGCTCCGAGCGGGACTATGGCTACACCTTC.

The chain carries TRBV10-1 and TRBJ2-1, with TRBD1 matching 7 bases. This CDR3 has 13 amino acids. J was trimmed by 7 bases and V by 4 bases; bases with no gene match: 4. Germline V gene data show CDR1 as WNHNN and CDR2 as SYGVQD (reference sequence). DNA for the CDR3: TGCGCCAGCAGTGGACAGGGCTGGAATGAGCAGTTCTTC. Its protein product is CASSGQGWNEQFF.

This clone was picked up a small number of times. V is TRBV7-9 and J is TRBJ2-6, with D tentatively TRBD2 (5 bases). CDR1 SEHNR and CDR2 FQNEAQ come from the germline V gene (reference sequence). Between the trimmed V and J ends, which lost 11 bases and 2 bases, there was a span of 10 bases. The CDR3 covers 13 residues. CDR3 region: CALPGAGANVLTF. CDR3 coding DNA: TGTGCCCTTCCCGGGGCTGGGGCCAACGTCCTGACTTTC.

This chain joins TRBV5-6 and TRBJ2-7; TRBD2 aligns across 8 bases. Germline V CDR1 and CDR2: SGHDT, YYEEEE. The CDR3 is 14 residues long. After removal of 4 bases from V and 2 bases from J, the junction contained 5 bases not matched to a gene. The CDR3 coding sequence is TGTGCCAGCAGCCAGCGGGAGATCCCCTACGAGCAGTACTTC. Its translation: CASSQREIPYEQYF. The entire variable domain, with the rest obtained from reference TRBV5-6 and TRBJ2-7, is as follows: DAGVTQSPTHLIKTRGQQVTLRCSPKSGHDTVSWYQQALGQGPQFIFQYYEEEERQRGNFPDRFSGHQFPNYSSELNVNALLLGDSALYLCASSQREIPYEQYFGPGTRLTVT.

This clone occurred a few times. This chain uses TRBV9 with TRBJ1-1, with D perhaps matching TRBD1 (5 bases). Germline V gene data show CDR1 as SGDLS and CDR2 as YYNGEE. Trimming pared 4 bases from V and 0 bases from J, leaving 13 bases between. The CDR3 runs to 15 residues. CDR3 sequence reads: CASSPREDMNTEAFF. CDR3 DNA sequence: TGTGCCAGCAGCCCTCGTGAGGACATGAACACTGAAGCTTTCTTT.

This chain uses TRBV29-1 with TRBJ2-1, with D perhaps TRBD1 (5 bases). Germline V lookup: CDR1 SQVTM, CDR2 ANQGSEA. This CDR3 has 12 amino acids. The CDR3 DNA follows: TGCAGTACCCAGGGCTCCTACAATGAGCAGTTCTTC. Its translation: CSTQGSYNEQFF.

The V gene is TRBV13, the J gene TRBJ2-7; D uncertain. The length of the CDR3 is 13 residues. Looked up from germline, CDR1 is PRHDT and CDR2 is FYEKMQ (reference sequence). V lost 0 bases to trimming and J lost 6 bases, with 9 bases between them. The DNA for the CDR3 is TGTGCCAGCAGCTTAGGCAAATCCGGCGAGCAGTACTTC. Its translation is CASSLGKSGEQYF.

The V gene is TRBV29-1, the J gene TRBJ1-5; TRBD1 matches at 8 bases. Germline V gives CDR1 SQVTM, CDR2 ANQGSEA. This CDR3 has 14 amino acids. After removal of 4 bases from V and 4 bases from J, the junction contained 6 bases not matched to a gene. CDR3 DNA: TGCAGCGTTGGTGACAGGGGTCAAAATCAGCCCCAGCATTTT. It encodes CSVGDRGQNQPQHF.

The CDR3 is CASSLAGAYEQYF. DNA for the CDR3: TGTGCCAGTAGCTTAGCGGGGGCCTACGAGCAGTACTTC. This chain uses TRBV19 with TRBJ2-7; 9 nucleotides agree with TRBD2. Germline V gene lookup returns CDR1 LNHDA and CDR2 SQIVND (reference sequence). The trim removed 6 bases at V and 2 bases at J, leaving 2 bases unmatched. CDR3 length: 13 residues.

The chain joins TRBV7-9 to TRBJ1-1; the match to TRBD1 covers 8 bases. From germline, CDR1 is SEHNR and CDR2 FQNEAQ (reference sequence). J gave up 0 bases and V 5 bases, and 11 bases lay outside the gene matches. The CDR3 totals 17 residues. CDR3 sequence reads: CASSPPGQETMNTEAFF. The DNA for the CDR3 is TGTGCCAGCAGCCCACCGGGACAGGAGACGATGAACACTGAAGCTTTCTTT.

By share, this clone counts as medium-sized (0.01 to 0.1%). The V gene is TRBV11-3, the J gene TRBJ2-7; D possibly corresponds to TRBD1 (5 bases). The CDR3 extends over 15 amino acids. V was pared by 3 bases and J by 3 bases, with 15 bases between. Germline V CDR1 and CDR2: SGHNT, YENEEA. DNA for the CDR3: TGTGCCAGCAGCTTTGGGCAGGGCGACATCTACGAGCAGTACTTC. It encodes CASSFGQGDIYEQYF.

This chain links TRBV6-4 with TRBJ2-1; weak D call: TRBD2 (5 bases). This CDR3 spans 16 amino acids. The V end was cut by 3 bases, the J end by 2 bases, with 14 bases between. Per the germline V gene, CDR1 is MRHNA and CDR2 is SNTAGT. The CDR3 DNA is TGTGCCAGCAGTGAAGAGGGAATGGGCCCCTACAATGAGCAGTTCTTC. It translates to CASSEEGMGPYNEQFF.

This chain links TRBV6-1 with TRBJ2-3, with a weak D call TRBD1 (5 bases). The CDR3 has 14 residues. Deletions cut 2 bases from V and 1 base from J, with 7 bases between. Looked up from germline, CDR1 is MNHNS and CDR2 is SASEGT. DNA for the CDR3: TGTGCCAGCAGTGAATTCAGGGGCACAGATACGCAGTATTTT. This codes for CASSEFRGTDTQYF.

V gene TRBV7-9 combines with J gene TRBJ2-7; D possibly corresponds to TRBD2 (6 bases). This CDR3 has 14 residues. Germline V lookup: CDR1 SEHNR, CDR2 FQNEAQ (reference sequence). Trimming pared 4 bases from V and 4 bases from J, leaving 14 bases between. This chain's CDR3 is CASSSWDSKYEQYF. The CDR3 nucleotides read TGTGCCAGCAGCTCGTGGGACTCTAAATACGAGCAGTACTTC.

This clone has a single count. This chain uses TRBV2 with TRBJ1-4; tentative D call: TRBD1 (6 bases). Germline V gives CDR1 SNHLY, CDR2 FYNNEI. Trimming pared 8 bases from V and 5 bases from J, leaving 12 bases between. The CDR3 loop spans 13 amino acids. The CDR3 nucleotides are TGTGCCAGCGACTGGGGACAAAATGAAAAACTGTTTTTT. Residues: CASDWGQNEKLFF.

J is TRBJ2-6 and V is TRBV30, with D tentatively TRBD1 (6 bases). The CDR3 length is 17 residues. The germline CDR1 and CDR2 sequences are GTSNPN and SVGIG (reference sequence). With 7 bases removed from V and 4 bases from J, the gap between germline ends came to 23 bases. In nucleotides, the CDR3 is TGTGCCTACAACCCGATGACAGGCCTCGTGGGGGCCAACGTCCTGACTTTC. Protein sequence: CAYNPMTGLVGANVLTF.

J is TRBJ1-1 and V is TRBV9; 8 bases match TRBD1. This CDR3 has 15 residues. V gave up 4 bases and J gave up 1 base; unmatched junction bases: 6. Germline CDR1 and CDR2: SGDLS and YYNGEE. The chain's CDR3 is CASSSTDRANTEAFF. CDR3 coding DNA: TGTGCCAGCAGCTCTACGGACAGGGCGAACACTGAAGCTTTCTTT.

The chain combines TRBV2 with TRBJ2-3; 9 bases map to TRBD2. Germline CDR1 SNHLY, CDR2 FYNNEI. This CDR3 region has 21 residues. The J segment lost 0 bases and the V segment lost 2 bases, leaving 18 bases of the junction unmatched. The DNA for the CDR3 is TGTGCCAGCAGTGAAAAGAGGTGGCTAGCGGGGCCGACGATTAGCACAGATACGCAGTATTTT. This codes for CASSEKRWLAGPTISTDTQYF. Full variable domain (missing parts from reference TRBV2 and TRBJ2-3): EPEVTQTPSHQVTQMGQEVILRCVPISNHLYFYWYRQILGQKVEFLVSFYNNEISEKSEIFDDQFSVERPDGSNFTLKIRSTKLEDSAMYFCASSEKRWLAGPTISTDTQYFGPGTRLTVL.

The CDR3 reads CASRRLAGAETQYF. DNA for the CDR3: TGTGCCAGCAGGAGACTAGCGGGGGCTGAGACCCAGTACTTC. V usage is TRBV6-4 and J usage is TRBJ2-5, with TRBD2 matching 12 bases. The CDR3 has 14 amino acids. Germline V CDR1 and CDR2: MRHNA, SNTAGT. V was clipped by 6 bases and J by 5 bases; unmatched bases: 4.

This sequence joins TRBV29-1 and TRBJ1-2; maybe TRBD1 (6 bases). V lost 4 bases and J lost 7, with 16 bases in between. CDR1 and CDR2 from the germline V gene are SQVTM and ANQGSEA. The CDR3 runs 13 residues. CDR3 region: CSVGGGASSGYTF. The CDR3 DNA reads TGCAGCGTTGGTGGGGGCGCCTCTTCTGGCTACACCTTC.

This sequence joins TRBV7-9 and TRBJ2-2; possibly TRBD1 for D (5 bases). The V end was cut by 3 bases, the J end by 0 bases, with 11 bases between. The CDR3 sequence is 16 residues long. Germline CDR1 is SEHNR and CDR2 is FQNEAQ (reference sequence). The CDR3 protein is CASSLGQGTNTGELFF. For the CDR3, the DNA is TGTGCCAGCAGCTTGGGGCAGGGTACGAACACCGGGGAGCTGTTTTTT.

The chain joins TRBV2 to TRBJ1-4; D is ambiguous. Germline V gene sequence: CDR1 SNHLY, CDR2 FYNNEI. The CDR3 extends over 11 amino acids. V shed 11 bases and J shed 7 bases, with 11 bases lying between them. CDR3 DNA sequence: TGTGCCGCAATGGGAGGTGAAAAACTGTTTTTT. As protein: CAAMGGEKLFF.